This T cell receptor beta chain was sequenced for a study of response to subunit inactivated influenza vaccine. Notes on the study in general: There was a suggestion from the authors that each seasonal influenza vaccination recruits few new T cells.

The CDR3 extends over 15 amino acids. V gave up 6 bases and J gave up 1 base, with 16 bases separating them. Germline-derived CDR1 and CDR2 are MNHEY and SVGEGT. One entry per CDR3 protein, called by TCRdb with MiXCR from the RT-PCR reads. This sample has approximately 520,000 distinct CDR3 sequences; over 25% occur once, and the top ten carry approximately 1.9%. This clonotype was observed a handful of times. Its antigen remains unknown. The chain has TRBV6-2 or TRBV6-3 and TRBJ2-7, with TRBD1 as a possible D gene (6 bases). The specimen comprised CD4+ T cells sorted from PBMCs, sampled 5 days after vaccination. The source of this sequence is a man aged 45-65 years who received an inactivated influenza vaccine. CDR3 in amino acids: CASSPTRGDSYEQYF. The DNA for the CDR3 is TGTGCCAGCAGCCCCACCAGGGGAGATTCCTACGAGCAGTACTTC.